The 9 T cell receptor beta chains listed next were all sequenced from one sample in a study of PD-1 blockade in classical Hodgkin lymphoma (dated by TCRdb to 2020 to 2022). The time point label of this sample denotes: cycle 1 day 1 (C1D1), immediately before nivolumab initiation. All trial patients had relapsed after autologous stem cell transplantation, with cohorts A, B and C differing in prior brentuximab vedotin exposure. Library method: the immunoSEQ multiplex PCR assay. Sourced from immuneACCESS, this table was stored by TCRdb with only in-frame sequences that have V and J called. A share of the clones is absent; for the studies checked, an unresolved V gene accounts for under half, and the remainder has no known explanation. The sample records about 14,000 clones, roughly four fifths of which are singletons. The ten largest account for less than 25% of the sample. The sequenced sample was peripheral blood mononuclear cells (PBMCs), obtained at baseline. These receptor sequences come from a human donor with classical Hodgkin lymphoma.

DNA for the CDR3: TGTGCCAGCAGCTTGCAACTGAGAGAGCTATATTTT. Translated: CASSLQLRELYF. V usage is TRBV5-6 and J usage is TRBJ1-3; D not resolved. The CDR3 has 12 amino acids. Germline CDR1 reads SGHDT; CDR2 reads YYEEEE. Trimming cost V 1 base and J 14 bases, with 13 bases left between them.

As regards this clone: The same CDR3 is also encoded by other DNA sequences in this sample. The V call is TRBV9, the J call TRBJ2-1; TRBD2 might be the D (6 bases). Germline V gives CDR1 SGDLS, CDR2 YYNGEE. The CDR3 contains 15 residues. V lost 3 bases and J lost 0, with 10 bases in between. CDR3 in amino acids: CASSAGVSSYNEQFF. CDR3 nucleotide sequence: TGTGCCAGCAGCGCGGGGGTAAGCTCCTACAATGAGCAGTTCTTC.

The chain joins TRBV14 to TRBJ2-3, with TRBD1 matching 7 bases. Looked up from germline, CDR1 is SGHDN and CDR2 is FVKESK. V lost 0 bases and J lost 6; bases outside the gene matches: 9. The CDR3 sequence is 16 residues long. The CDR3 protein is CASSQEKGAPGDTQYF. The DNA for the CDR3 is TGTGCCAGCAGCCAAGAAAAGGGGGCCCCCGGGGATACGCAGTATTTT.

This clone was seen only once. The V gene is TRBV5-5, the J gene TRBJ1-6, with TRBD1 identical over 7 bases. This CDR3 spans 16 amino acids. The V segment lost 2 bases and the J segment 10 bases; nucleotides outside the gene matches: 12. The V gene's germline CDR1 is SGHKS and CDR2 YYEKEE (reference sequence). CDR3 amino acids: CASSFTNDREDSPLHF. The DNA of the CDR3 is TGTGCCAGCAGCTTTACGAACGACAGGGAGGACTCACCCCTCCACTTT.

This clone has more than one count but fewer than ten. The chain has TRBV11-2 and TRBJ2-3, with 9 bases identical to TRBD2. This CDR3 region has 17 residues. Trimming took 2 bases from V and 3 from J; bases not matched to a gene: 9. The germline V gene encodes CDR1 SGHAT and CDR2 FQNNGV. The DNA of the CDR3 is TGTGCCAGCAGCTTAAATTCGCGGGGGGGCGGGACAGATACGCAGTATTTT. It yields the protein CASSLNSRGGGTDTQYF. Looking up the rest from reference TRBV11-2 and TRBJ2-3 gives the full variable domain: EAGVAQSPRYKIIEKRQSVAFWCNPISGHATLYWYQQILGQGPKLLIQFQNNGVVDDSQLPKDRFSAERLKGVDSTLKIQPAKLEDSAVYLCASSLNSRGGGTDTQYFGPGTRLTVL.

The chain is built from TRBV6-6 and TRBJ1-2, with D perhaps matching TRBD1 (5 bases). Trimming took 2 bases from V and 2 from J, leaving 12 bases between them. This CDR3 is 15 amino acids long. From germline, CDR1 is MNHNY and CDR2 SVGAGI (reference sequence). CDR3 amino acids: CASSYQRDGNYGYTF. The DNA of the CDR3 is TGTGCCAGCAGTTACCAACGGGACGGGAACTATGGCTACACCTTC.

The chain is built from TRBV7-9 and TRBJ2-5; 11 nucleotides agree with TRBD1. Trimming removed 5 bases from V and 2 bases from J; junction bases left unmatched: 1. Germline-derived CDR1 and CDR2 are SEHNR and FQNEAQ (reference sequence). The CDR3 sequence is 14 residues long. The CDR3 DNA is TGTGCCAGCAGCAGGGACAGGGGGCAAGAGACCCAGTACTTC. Its translation is CASSRDRGQETQYF.

V is TRBV9 and J is TRBJ1-1; the D gene is possibly TRBD1 (6 bases). V was shortened by 4 bases and J by 1 base, with 14 bases between the two germline ends. The CDR3 consists of 15 residues. The V gene's germline CDR1 is SGDLS and CDR2 YYNGEE. The chain's CDR3 is CASSKTGTPNTEAFF. CDR3 bases: TGTGCCAGCAGCAAAACCGGGACACCGAACACTGAAGCTTTCTTT.

The chain couples TRBV5-1 to TRBJ2-5, with 12 bases matching TRBD2. The CDR3 covers 15 residues. The J segment lost 2 bases and the V segment lost 4 bases, leaving 3 bases of the junction unmatched. The V gene's germline CDR1 is SGHRS and CDR2 YFSETQ. CDR3: CASSTLAGGQETQYF. The CDR3 region has the DNA TGCGCCAGCAGCACGCTAGCGGGGGGGCAAGAGACCCAGTACTTC.